This TCR beta chain was documented in a study of T cell repertoires in aging, cancer and after chemotherapy. TCR beta rearrangements were amplified from peripheral blood genomic DNA. The J segment lost 7 bases and the V segment lost 3 bases, leaving 3 bases of the junction unmatched. The germline gives CDR1 GTSNPN, CDR2 SVGIG (reference sequence). This CDR3 contains 13 residues. Rearranged V-D-J TRB sequences were amplified with a mixed TRB-A/B primer pool. One entry per CDR3 protein results from TCRdb running MiXCR on the multiplex PCR reads. The profile shows some 1,000 distinct CDR3 sequences, about 32% of them singletons. This clonotype has only a few counts.

The sample taken for sequencing was blood. The TCR comes from a human donor with a solid tumor. The rearrangement links TRBV30 to TRBJ2-1; 10 nucleotides align to TRBD2. The CDR3: CAWRVAGGNEQFF. CDR3 DNA: TGTGCCTGGAGAGTAGCGGGGGGTAATGAGCAGTTCTTC. Combining the CDR3 with reference TRBV30 and TRBJ2-1 gives the whole variable domain SQTIHQWPATLVQPVGSPLSLECTVEGTSNPNLYWYRQAAGRGLQLLFYSVGIGQISSEVPQNLSASRPQDRQFILSSKKLLLSDSGFYLCAWRVAGGNEQFFGPGTRLTVL.